The entry below gives a single T cell receptor beta chain sequence along with its context. Its cognate antigen is unknown. The data were taken from a study of shared clonotypes between healthy human individuals. The study, taken as a whole, reports: Against clonotypes common to all four donors, non-shared ones had lower generation probabilities. Limitation of the genetic and exposure-history diversity represented came from the few donors.

Positive CCR7 selection of CD45RO-negative cells yielded the naive CD8 cells, and terminally differentiated effector memory CD45RA+ cells were excluded. The CDR3 is 16 residues long. Germline CDR1 SQVTM, CDR2 ANQGSEA. J lost 1 base, V lost 3 bases, and 10 bases had no gene match. Deep-level assay runs were performed. Sequencing was performed with immunoSEQ multiplex PCR; in TCRdb, only in-frame clones are kept and a portion is missing. Of hundreds of thousands of clones in the sample, about 92% were seen once. This receptor was identified in a man younger than 45 in good health. The sequenced sample consisted of naive CD8+ T cells sorted from blood. The chain has TRBV29-1 and TRBJ2-3, with 7 bases identical to TRBD2. This CDR3 is CSVDIREARGTDTQYF. Written as DNA, the CDR3 is TGCAGCGTTGACATTCGGGAGGCGAGGGGCACAGATACGCAGTATTTT.